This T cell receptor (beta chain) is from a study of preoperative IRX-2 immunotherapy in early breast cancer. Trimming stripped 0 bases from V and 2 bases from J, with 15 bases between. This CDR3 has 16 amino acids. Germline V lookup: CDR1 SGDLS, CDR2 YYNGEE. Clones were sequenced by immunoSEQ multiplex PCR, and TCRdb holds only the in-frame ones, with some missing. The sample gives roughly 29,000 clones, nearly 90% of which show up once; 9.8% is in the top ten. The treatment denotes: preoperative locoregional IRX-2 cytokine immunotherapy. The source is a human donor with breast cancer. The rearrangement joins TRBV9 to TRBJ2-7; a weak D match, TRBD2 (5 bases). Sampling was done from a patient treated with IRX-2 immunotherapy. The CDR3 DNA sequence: TGTGCCAGCAGCGTAGCGTTGGGCGGGCCCCCCTACGAGCAGTACTTC. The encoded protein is CASSVALGGPPYEQYF.